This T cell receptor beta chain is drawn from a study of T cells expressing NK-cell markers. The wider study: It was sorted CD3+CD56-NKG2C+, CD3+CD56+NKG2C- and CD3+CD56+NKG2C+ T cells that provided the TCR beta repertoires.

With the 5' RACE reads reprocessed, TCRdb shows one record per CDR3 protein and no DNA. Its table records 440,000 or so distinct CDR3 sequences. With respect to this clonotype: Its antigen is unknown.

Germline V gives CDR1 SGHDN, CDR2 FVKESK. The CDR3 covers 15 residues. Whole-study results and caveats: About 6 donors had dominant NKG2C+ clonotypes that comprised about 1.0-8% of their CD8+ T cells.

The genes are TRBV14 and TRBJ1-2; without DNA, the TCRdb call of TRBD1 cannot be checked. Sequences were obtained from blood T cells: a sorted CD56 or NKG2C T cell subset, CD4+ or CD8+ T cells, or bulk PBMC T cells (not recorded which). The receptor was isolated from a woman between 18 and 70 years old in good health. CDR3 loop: CASSPKGTGWNGYTF.